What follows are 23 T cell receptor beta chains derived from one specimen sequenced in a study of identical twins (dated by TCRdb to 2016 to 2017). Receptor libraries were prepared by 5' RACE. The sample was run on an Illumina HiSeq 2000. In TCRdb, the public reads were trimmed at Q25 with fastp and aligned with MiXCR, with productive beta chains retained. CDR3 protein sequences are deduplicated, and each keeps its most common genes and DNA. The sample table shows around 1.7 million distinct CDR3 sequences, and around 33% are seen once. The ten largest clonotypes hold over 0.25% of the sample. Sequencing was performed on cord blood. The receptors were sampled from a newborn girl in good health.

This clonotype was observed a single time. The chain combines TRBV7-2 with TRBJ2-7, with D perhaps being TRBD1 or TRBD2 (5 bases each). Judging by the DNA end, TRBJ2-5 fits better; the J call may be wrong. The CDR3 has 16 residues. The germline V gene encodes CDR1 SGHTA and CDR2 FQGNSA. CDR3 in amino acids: CASSLAGRSGWETQYF. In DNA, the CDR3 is TGTGCCAGCAGCTTAGCGGGACGGTCTGGGTGGGAGACCCAGTACTTC.

CDR3 in DNA: TGTGCCAGCAGTTACTCGATGTTCCATGAGCAGTTCTTC. Its protein is CASSYSMFHEQFF. V gene TRBV6-6 combines with J gene TRBJ2-1; D is unclear. V gave up 0 bases and J gave up 8 bases, with 8 bases separating them. There are 13 residues in the CDR3. The germline V gene has CDR1 MNHNY and CDR2 SVGAGI (reference sequence).

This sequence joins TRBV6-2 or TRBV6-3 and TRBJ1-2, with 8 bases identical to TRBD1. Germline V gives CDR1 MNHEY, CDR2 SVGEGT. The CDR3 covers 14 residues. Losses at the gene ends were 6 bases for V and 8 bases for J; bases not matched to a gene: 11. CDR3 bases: TGTGCCAGCAGCTATTTTGGACAGGGAGGCGGCTACACCTTC. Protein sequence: CASSYFGQGGGYTF.

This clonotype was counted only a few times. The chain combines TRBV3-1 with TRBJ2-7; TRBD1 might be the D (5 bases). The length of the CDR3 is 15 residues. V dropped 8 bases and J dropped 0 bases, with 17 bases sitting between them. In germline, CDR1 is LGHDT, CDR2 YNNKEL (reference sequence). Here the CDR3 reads CASALGPSGSYEQYF. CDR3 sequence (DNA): TGTGCCAGCGCCCTGGGGCCGAGTGGCTCCTACGAGCAGTACTTC.

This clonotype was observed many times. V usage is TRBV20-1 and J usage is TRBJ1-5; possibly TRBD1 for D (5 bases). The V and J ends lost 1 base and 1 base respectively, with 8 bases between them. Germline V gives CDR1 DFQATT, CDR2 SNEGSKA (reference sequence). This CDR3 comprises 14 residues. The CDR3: CSARGGASNQPQHF. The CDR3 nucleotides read TGCAGTGCTAGAGGTGGGGCCAGCAATCAGCCCCAGCATTTT.

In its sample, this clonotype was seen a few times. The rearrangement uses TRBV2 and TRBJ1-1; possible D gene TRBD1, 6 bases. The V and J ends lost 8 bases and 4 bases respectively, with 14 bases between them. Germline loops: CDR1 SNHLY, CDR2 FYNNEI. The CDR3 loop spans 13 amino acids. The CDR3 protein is CASHREVGTEAFF. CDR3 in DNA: TGTGCCAGCCACAGGGAGGTGGGCACTGAAGCTTTCTTT.

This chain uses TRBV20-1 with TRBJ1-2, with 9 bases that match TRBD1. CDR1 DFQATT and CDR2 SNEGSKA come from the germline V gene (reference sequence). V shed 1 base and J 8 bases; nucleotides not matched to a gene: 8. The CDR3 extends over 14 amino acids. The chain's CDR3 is CSARVPGQGRGYTF. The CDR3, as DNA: TGCAGTGCTAGAGTACCGGGACAGGGAAGGGGCTACACCTTC.

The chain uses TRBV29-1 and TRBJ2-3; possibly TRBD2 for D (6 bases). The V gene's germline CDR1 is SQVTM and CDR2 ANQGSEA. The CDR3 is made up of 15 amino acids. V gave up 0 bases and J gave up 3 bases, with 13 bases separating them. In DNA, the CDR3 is TGCAGCGTTGAAGACCCGACTAGGGGTACAGATACGCAGTATTTT. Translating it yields CSVEDPTRGTDTQYF.

CDR3 coding DNA: TGCGCCAGCAAGCATGGAGGGCCAGATGAAGATACGCAGTATTTT. Its protein is CASKHGGPDEDTQYF. The rearrangement links TRBV5-1 to TRBJ2-3, with a weak D call TRBD2 (6 bases). V shed 6 bases and J shed 5 bases, with 19 bases lying between them. The CDR3 loop spans 15 amino acids. Germline CDR1 and CDR2: SGHRS and YFSETQ.

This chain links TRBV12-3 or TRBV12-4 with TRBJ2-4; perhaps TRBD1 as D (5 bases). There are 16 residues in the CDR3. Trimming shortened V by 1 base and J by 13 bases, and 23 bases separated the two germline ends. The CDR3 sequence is CASSLVSRAGIGEQYF. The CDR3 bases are TGTGCCAGCAGTTTAGTATCTCGGGCAGGGATTGGTGAGCAGTACTTC.

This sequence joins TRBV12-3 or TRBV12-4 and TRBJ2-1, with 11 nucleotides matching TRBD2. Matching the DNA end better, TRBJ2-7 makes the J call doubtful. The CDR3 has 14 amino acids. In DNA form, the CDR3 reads TGTGCCAGCATGGTAGCGGGAGGGTACAATGAGCAGTACTTC. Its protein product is CASMVAGGYNEQYF.

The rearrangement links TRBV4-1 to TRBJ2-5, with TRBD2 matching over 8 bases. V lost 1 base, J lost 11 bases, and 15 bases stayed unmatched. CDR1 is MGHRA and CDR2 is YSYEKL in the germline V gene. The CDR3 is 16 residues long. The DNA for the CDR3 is TGCGCCAGCAGCCAAGGGGGCGGGAGGAAAAACAATGAGCAGTACTTC. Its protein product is CASSQGGGRKNNEQYF.

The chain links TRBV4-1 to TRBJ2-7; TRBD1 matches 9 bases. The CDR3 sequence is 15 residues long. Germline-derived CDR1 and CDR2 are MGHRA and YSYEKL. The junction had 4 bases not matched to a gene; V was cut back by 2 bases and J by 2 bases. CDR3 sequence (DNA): TGCGCCAGCAGCCAAAAGGGACAGGGAACCTACGAGCAGTACTTC. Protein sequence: CASSQKGQGTYEQYF.

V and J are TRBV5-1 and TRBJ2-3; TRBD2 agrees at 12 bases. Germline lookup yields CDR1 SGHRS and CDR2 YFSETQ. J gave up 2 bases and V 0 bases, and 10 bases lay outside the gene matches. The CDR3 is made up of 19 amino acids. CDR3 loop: CASSLGFGLAGSNTDTQYF. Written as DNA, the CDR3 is TGCGCCAGCAGCTTGGGTTTTGGACTAGCGGGATCTAACACAGATACGCAGTATTTT.

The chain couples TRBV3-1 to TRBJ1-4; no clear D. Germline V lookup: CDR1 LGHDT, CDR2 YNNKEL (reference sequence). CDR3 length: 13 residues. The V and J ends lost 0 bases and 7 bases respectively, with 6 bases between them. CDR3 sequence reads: CASSQDATEKLFF. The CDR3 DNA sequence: TGTGCCAGCAGCCAAGACGCCACTGAAAAACTGTTTTTT. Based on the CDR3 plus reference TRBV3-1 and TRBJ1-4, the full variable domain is DTAVSQTPKYLVTQMGNDKSIKCEQNLGHDTMYWYKQDSKKFLKIMFSYNNKELIINETVPNRFSPKSPDKAHLNLHINSLELGDSAVYFCASSQDATEKLFFGSGTQLSVL.

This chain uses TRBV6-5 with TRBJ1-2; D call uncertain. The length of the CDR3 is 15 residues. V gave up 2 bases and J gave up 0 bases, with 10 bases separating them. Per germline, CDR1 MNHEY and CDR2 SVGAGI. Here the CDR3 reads CASSYGPSTNYGYTF. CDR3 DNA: TGTGCCAGCAGTTACGGGCCGTCCACTAACTATGGCTACACCTTC.

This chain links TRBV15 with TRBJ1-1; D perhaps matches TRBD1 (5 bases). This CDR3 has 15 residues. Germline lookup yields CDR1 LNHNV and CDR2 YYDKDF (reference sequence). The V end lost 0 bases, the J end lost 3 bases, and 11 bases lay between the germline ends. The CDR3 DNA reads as TGTGCCACCAGCAGAGATCCCCGGGGCGACACTGAAGCTTTCTTT. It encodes CATSRDPRGDTEAFF.

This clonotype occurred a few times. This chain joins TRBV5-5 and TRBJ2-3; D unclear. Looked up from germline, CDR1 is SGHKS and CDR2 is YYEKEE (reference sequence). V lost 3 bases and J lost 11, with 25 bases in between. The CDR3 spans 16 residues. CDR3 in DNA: TGTGCCAGCAGCTCCTACCCTAGAGGCAGGTACAATGAGCAGTATTTT. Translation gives CASSSYPRGRYNEQYF. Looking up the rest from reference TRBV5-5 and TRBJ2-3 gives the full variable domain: DAGVTQSPTHLIKTRGQQVTLRCSPISGHKSVSWYQQVLGQGPQFIFQYYEKEERGRGNFPDRFSARQFPNYSSELNVNALLLGDSALYLCASSSYPRGRYNEQYFGPGTRLTVL.

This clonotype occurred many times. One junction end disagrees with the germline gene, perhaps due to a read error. CDR3 sequence (DNA): TGCGCCAGCAGCTTGGTAGCGGGGGCGAAAGAGACCCAGTACTTC. This encodes CASSLVAGAKETQYF. The chain has TRBV7-2 and TRBJ2-5; 9 bases agree with TRBD2. There are 15 residues in the CDR3. The germline gives CDR1 SGHTA, CDR2 FQGNSA.

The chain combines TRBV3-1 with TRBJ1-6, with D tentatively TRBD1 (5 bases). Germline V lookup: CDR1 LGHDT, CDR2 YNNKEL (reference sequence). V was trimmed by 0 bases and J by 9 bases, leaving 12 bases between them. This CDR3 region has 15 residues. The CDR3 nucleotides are TGTGCCAGCAGCCAAGATAGCCAGGGTAGTTCACCCCTCCACTTT. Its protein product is CASSQDSQGSSPLHF.

The CDR3 DNA sequence: TGTGCCAGCAGTTTAATCGGTCGGGGCACCTACGAGCAGTACTTC. It translates to CASSLIGRGTYEQYF. J is TRBJ2-4 and V is TRBV28; D is possibly TRBD1 or TRBD2 (5 bases each). The assigned J gene may be wrong: the sequence end matches TRBJ2-7 better. CDR1 and CDR2 (germline): MDHEN, SYDVKM. The CDR3 extends over 15 amino acids.

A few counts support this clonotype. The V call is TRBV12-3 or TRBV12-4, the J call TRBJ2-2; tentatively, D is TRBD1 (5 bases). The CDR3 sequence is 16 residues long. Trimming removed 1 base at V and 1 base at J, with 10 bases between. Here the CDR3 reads CASSLGGAGNTGELFF. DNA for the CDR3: TGTGCCAGCAGTTTAGGTGGGGCAGGGAACACCGGGGAGCTGTTTTTT.

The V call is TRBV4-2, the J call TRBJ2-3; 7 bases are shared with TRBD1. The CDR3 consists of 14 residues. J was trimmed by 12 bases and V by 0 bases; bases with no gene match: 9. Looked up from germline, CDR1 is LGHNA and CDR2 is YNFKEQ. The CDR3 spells CASSQDVRAGGQYF. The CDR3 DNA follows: TGTGCCAGCAGCCAAGACGTTCGGGCAGGGGGTCAGTATTTT.